This T cell receptor (beta chain) was observed in a study of blood T cell repertoires in COVID-19. Study at large: The United States, Italy and Spain were the sources of the acute and convalescent COVID-19 samples. The cDNA or gDNA used as material had been derived from T cells, B-cell-depleted T cells, or PBMCs.

Residents of over 20 US areas, aged about 18 to 100 years, made up the participants. Two negative PCRs, clearance, or symptom resolution had been documented for recovered Cohort 3 donors. The length of the CDR3 is 14 residues. Germline CDR1 is MNHEY and CDR2 is SVGAGI. V was clipped by 6 bases and J by 4 bases, with 13 bases between them. Produced via immunoSEQ multiplex PCR; TCRdb's table is partial and in-frame only. The data show 220,000 or so clones, approximately 80% seen once. The V call is TRBV6-5, the J call TRBJ2-1; possibly TRBD2 for D (5 bases). Sequencing was carried out using PBMCs or T cells enriched from blood (not recorded which). This TCR was recovered from a woman aged 60 to 75 who had recovered from COVID-19. The CDR3 DNA reads as TGTGCCAGCAGCTTTAACGGGAAATACAATGAGCAGTTCTTC. This translates into CASSFNGKYNEQFF.